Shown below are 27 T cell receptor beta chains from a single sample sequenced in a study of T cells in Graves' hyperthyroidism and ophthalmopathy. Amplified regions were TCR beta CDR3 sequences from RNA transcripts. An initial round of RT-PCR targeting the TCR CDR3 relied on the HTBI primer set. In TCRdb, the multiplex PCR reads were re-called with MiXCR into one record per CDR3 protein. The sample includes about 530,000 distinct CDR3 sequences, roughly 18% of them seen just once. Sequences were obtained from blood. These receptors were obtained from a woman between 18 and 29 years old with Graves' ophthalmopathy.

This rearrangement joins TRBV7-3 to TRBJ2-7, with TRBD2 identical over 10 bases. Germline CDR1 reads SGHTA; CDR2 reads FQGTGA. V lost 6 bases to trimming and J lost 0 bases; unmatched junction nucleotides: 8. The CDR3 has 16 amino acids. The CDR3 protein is CASSWGLARRSYEQYF. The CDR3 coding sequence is TGTGCCAGCAGTTGGGGACTAGCGCGCCGCTCCTACGAGCAGTACTTC.

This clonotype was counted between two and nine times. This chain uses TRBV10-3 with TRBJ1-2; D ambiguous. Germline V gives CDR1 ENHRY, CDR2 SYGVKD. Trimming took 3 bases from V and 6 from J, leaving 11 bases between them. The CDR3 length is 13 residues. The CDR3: CAISEIRPDGYTF. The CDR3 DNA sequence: TGTGCCATCAGTGAAATCAGACCGGATGGCTACACCTTC.

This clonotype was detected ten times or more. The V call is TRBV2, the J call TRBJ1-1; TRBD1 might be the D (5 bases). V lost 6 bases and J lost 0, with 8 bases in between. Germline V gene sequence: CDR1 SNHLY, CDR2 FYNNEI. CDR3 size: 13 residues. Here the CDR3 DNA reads TGTGCCAGCAGGGGGGAGGTGAACACTGAAGCTTTCTTT. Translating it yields CASRGEVNTEAFF.

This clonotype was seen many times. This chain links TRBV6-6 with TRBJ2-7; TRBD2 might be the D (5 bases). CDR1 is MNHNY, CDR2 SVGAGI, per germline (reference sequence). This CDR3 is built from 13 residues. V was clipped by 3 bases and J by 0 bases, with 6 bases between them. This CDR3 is CASSYEGSYEQYF. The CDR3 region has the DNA TGTGCCAGCAGTTATGAGGGCTCCTACGAGCAGTACTTC.

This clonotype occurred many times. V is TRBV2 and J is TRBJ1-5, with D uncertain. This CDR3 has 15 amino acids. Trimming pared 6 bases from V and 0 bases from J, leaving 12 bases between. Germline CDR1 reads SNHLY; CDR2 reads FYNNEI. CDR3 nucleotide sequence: TGTGCCAGCAGGAAGGAGGAAAATAGCAATCAGCCCCAGCATTTT. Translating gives CASRKEENSNQPQHF.

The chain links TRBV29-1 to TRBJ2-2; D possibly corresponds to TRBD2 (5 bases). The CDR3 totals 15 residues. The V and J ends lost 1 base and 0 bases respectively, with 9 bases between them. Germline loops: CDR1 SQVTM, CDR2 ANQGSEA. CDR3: CSVEVPGSNTGELFF. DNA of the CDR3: TGCAGCGTTGAAGTACCGGGATCGAACACCGGGGAGCTGTTTTTT.

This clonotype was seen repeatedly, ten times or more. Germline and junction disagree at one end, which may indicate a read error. The CDR3 region has the DNA TGTGCCAGCAGTAACTCGGACCCGGGGCACACCATATATTTT. Amino acids: CASSNSDPGHTIYF. This sequence joins TRBV6-6 and TRBJ1-3; TRBD1 might be the D (5 bases). The CDR3 has 14 amino acids. Germline CDR1 and CDR2: MNHNY and SVGAGI (reference sequence).

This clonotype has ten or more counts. The CDR3 nucleotides read TGTGCCAGCATTGACAGGTTGTACACTGAAGCTTTCTTT. Translated: CASIDRLYTEAFF. This chain links TRBV6-1 with TRBJ1-1; tentative D call: TRBD1 (6 bases). This CDR3 has 13 amino acids. Germline CDR1 reads MNHNS; CDR2 reads SASEGT. V was cut by 7 bases and J by 3 bases, with 12 bases left in between.

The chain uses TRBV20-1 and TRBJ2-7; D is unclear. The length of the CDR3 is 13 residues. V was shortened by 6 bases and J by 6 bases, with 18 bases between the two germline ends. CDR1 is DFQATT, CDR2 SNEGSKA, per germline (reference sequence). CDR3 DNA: TGCAGTGCCCGAGGCTGGGGAAGAGGCGAGCAGTACTTC. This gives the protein CSARGWGRGEQYF.

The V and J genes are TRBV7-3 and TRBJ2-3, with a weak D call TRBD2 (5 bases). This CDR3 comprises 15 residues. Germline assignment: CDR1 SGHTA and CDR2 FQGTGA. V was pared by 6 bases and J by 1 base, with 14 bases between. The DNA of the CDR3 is TGTGCCAGCAGTCGCCAAGGAGCGGGCACAGATACGCAGTATTTT. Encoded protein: CASSRQGAGTDTQYF.

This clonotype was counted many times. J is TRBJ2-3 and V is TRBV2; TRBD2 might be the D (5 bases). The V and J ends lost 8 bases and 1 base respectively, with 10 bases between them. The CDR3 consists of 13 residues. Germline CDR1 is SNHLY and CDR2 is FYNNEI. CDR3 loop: CASPGDRTDTQYF. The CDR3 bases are TGTGCCAGCCCCGGGGATCGCACAGATACGCAGTATTTT.

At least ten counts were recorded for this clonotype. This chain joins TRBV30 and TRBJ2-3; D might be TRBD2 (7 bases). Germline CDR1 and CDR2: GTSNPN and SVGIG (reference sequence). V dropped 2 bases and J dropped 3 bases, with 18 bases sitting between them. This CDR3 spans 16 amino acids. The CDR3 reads CAWSIGGGIPTDTQYF. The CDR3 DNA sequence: TGTGCCTGGAGTATAGGGGGAGGGATACCAACAGATACGCAGTATTTT.

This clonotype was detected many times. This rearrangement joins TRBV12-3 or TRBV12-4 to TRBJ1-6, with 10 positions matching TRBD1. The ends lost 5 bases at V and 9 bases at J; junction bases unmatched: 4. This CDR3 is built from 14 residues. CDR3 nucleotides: TGTGCCAGCAGTCCAGGGACAGGGGTTTCACCCCTCCACTTT. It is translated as CASSPGTGVSPLHF.

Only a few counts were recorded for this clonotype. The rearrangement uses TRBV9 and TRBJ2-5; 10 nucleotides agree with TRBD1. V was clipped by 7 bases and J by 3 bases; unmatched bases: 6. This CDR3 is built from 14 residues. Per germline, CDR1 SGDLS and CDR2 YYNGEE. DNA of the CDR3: TGTGCCAGCGCGAGGACAGGGGGGAAAGAGACCCAGTACTTC. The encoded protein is CASARTGGKETQYF.

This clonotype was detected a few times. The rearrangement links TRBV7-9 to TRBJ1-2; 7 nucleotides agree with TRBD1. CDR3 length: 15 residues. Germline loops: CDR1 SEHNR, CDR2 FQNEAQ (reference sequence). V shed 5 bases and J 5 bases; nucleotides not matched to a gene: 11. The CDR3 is CASSPRQGEVYGYTF. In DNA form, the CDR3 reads TGTGCCAGCAGCCCTCGACAGGGAGAGGTTTATGGCTACACCTTC.

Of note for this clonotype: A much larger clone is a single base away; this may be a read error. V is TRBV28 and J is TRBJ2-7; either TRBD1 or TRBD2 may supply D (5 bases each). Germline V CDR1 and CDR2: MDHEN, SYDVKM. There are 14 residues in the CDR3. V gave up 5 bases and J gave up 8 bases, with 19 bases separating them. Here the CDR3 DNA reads TGTGCCAGCAGTGAGTCGGGACCCCAACCAAAGCAGTACTTC. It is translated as CASSESGPQPKQYF. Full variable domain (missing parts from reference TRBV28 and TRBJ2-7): DVKVTQSSRYLVKRTGEKVFLECVQDMDHENMFWYRQDPGLGLRLIYFSYDVKMKEKGDIPEGYSVSREKKERFSLILESASTNQTSMYLCASSESGPQPKQYFGPGTRLTVT.

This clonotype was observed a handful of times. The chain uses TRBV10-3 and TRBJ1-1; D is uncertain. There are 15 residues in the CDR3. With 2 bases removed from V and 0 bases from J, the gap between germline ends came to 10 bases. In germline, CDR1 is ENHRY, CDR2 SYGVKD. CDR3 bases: TGTGCCATCAGTGAGCTTGCAAACCTGAACACTGAAGCTTTCTTT. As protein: CAISELANLNTEAFF.

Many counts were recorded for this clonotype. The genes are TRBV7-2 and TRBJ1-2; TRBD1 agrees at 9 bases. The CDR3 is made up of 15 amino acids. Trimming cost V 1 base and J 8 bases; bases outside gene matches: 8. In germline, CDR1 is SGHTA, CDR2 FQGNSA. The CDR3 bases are TGTGCCAGCAGCTTAGAGGGCACAGGGGGCAAGGGCTACACCTTC. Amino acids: CASSLEGTGGKGYTF.

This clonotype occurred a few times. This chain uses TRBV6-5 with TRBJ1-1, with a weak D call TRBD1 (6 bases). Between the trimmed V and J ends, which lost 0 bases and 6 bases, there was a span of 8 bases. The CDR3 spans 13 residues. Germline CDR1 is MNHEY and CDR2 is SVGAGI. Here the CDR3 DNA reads TGTGCCAGCAGTTACTCAGGGGGGGCTGAAGCTTTCTTT. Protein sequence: CASSYSGGAEAFF.

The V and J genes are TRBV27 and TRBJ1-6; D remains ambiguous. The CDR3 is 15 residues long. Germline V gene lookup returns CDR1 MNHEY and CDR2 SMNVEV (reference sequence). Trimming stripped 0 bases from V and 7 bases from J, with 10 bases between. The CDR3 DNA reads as TGTGCCAGCAGTTTATCTGGGTTCCCAAATTCACCCCTCCACTTT. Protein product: CASSLSGFPNSPLHF.

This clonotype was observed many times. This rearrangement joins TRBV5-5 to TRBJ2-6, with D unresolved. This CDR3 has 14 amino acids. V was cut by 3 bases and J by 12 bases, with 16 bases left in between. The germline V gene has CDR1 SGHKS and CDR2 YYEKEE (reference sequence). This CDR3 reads CASSSWSVRTVLTF. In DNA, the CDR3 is TGTGCCAGCAGCTCTTGGTCGGTACGCACCGTCCTGACTTTC.

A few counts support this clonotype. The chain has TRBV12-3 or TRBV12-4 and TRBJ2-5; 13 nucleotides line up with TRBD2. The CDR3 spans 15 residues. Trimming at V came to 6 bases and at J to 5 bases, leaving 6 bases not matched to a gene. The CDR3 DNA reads TGTGCCAGCAGACACACTAGCGGGGGGGCGGAGACCCAGTACTTC. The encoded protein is CASRHTSGGAETQYF.

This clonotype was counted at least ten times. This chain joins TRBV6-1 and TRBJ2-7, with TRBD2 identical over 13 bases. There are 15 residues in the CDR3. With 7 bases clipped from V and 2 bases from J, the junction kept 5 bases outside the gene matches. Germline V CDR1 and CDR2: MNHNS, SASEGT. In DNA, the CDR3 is TGTGCCAGCACCTCGACTAGCGGGGGGCCCTACGAGCAGTACTTC. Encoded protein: CASTSTSGGPYEQYF.

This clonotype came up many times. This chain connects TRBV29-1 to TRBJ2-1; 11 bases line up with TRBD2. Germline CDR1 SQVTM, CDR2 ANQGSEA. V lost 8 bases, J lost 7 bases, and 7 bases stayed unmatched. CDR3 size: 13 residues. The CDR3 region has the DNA TGCAGCCTGATAGCGGGAGGGTTGAATGAGCAGTTCTTC. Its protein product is CSLIAGGLNEQFF.

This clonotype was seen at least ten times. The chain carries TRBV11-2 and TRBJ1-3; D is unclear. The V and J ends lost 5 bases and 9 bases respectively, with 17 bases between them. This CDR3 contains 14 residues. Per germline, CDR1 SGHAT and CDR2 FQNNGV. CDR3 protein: CASSPTPAEGTIYF. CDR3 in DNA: TGTGCCAGCAGCCCCACCCCCGCTGAAGGCACCATATATTTT. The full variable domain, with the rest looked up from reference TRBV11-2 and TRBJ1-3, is EAGVAQSPRYKIIEKRQSVAFWCNPISGHATLYWYQQILGQGPKLLIQFQNNGVVDDSQLPKDRFSAERLKGVDSTLKIQPAKLEDSAVYLCASSPTPAEGTIYFGEGSWLTVV.

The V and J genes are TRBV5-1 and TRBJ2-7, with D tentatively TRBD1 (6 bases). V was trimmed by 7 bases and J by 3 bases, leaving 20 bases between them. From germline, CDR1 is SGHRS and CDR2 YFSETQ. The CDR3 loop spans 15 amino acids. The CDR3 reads CASGLYPGHNYEQYF. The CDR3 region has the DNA TGCGCCAGCGGTTTATATCCGGGACACAACTACGAGCAGTACTTC.

The CDR3 DNA reads TGTGCCAGCAGTTTTGTTACTAGCGGGACAACAGATACGCAGTATTTT. Translating gives CASSFVTSGTTDTQYF. V and J are TRBV7-8 and TRBJ2-3; 10 bases align to TRBD2. J lost 3 bases, V lost 6 bases, and 9 bases had no gene match. Germline assignment: CDR1 SGHVS and CDR2 FQNEAQ. The CDR3 length is 16 residues.